A single TCR beta chain is shown here with its context. The sample comes from a study of control samples from healthy donors and cancer patients. Assay used: immunoSEQ multiplex PCR; TCRdb lists only in-frame clones, some missing. This table has 100,000 to 150,000 clones, 85% to 95% appearing once. The CDR3 runs to 15 residues. The V and J ends lost 3 bases and 3 bases, in that order; junction bases with no gene match: 6. The germline V gene has CDR1 DFQATT and CDR2 SNEGSKA (reference sequence). The clonotype was recovered from a man aged 50-60 years with head and neck cancer. The chain carries TRBV20-1 and TRBJ2-7; 12 bases line up with TRBD2. Source material: PBMCs. The CDR3 DNA reads TGCAGTGCTAGTCGACTAGCGGGGGCGAGCTACGAGCAGTACTTC. It encodes CSASRLAGASYEQYF.